The 15 T cell receptor beta chains in this list originate from one sample, sequenced in a study of early T cells in non-severe SARS-CoV-2 infection. TCRdb independently ran MiXCR on the 5' RACE reads; one entry per CDR3 protein. In the table there are about 73,000 distinct CDR3 sequences, about 13% of which are singletons. Sequenced input: whole blood. The receptors derive from an adult who was a healthcare worker with PCR-confirmed SARS-CoV-2 infection or an uninfected control (not recorded which).

This sequence joins TRBV2 and TRBJ2-1; D is undetermined. The CDR3 totals 11 residues. The V gene's germline CDR1 is SNHLY and CDR2 FYNNEI. Deletions cut 2 bases from V and 10 bases from J, with 6 bases between. In DNA, the CDR3 is TGTGCCAGCAGTGAAATAGGCGAGCAGTTCTTC. Protein: CASSEIGEQFF.

This clonotype was observed a few times. The V and J genes are TRBV7-9 and TRBJ1-1; a weak D match, TRBD1 (5 bases). This CDR3 comprises 17 residues. Germline values: CDR1 SEHNR, CDR2 FQNEAQ (reference sequence). The V and J ends lost 5 bases and 1 base respectively, with 20 bases between them. CDR3 protein: CASSPEDTKTANTEAFF. The CDR3 bases are TGTGCCAGCAGCCCGGAGGACACCAAAACTGCGAACACTGAAGCTTTCTTT.

This clonotype showed up many times. The rearrangement uses TRBV29-1 and TRBJ2-3; no firm D call. CDR1 and CDR2 from the germline V gene are SQVTM and ANQGSEA. CDR3 length: 15 amino acids. V lost 4 bases and J lost 3, with 17 bases in between. The CDR3 sequence is CSVVRSPARTDTQYF. The CDR3 nucleotides are TGCAGCGTTGTAAGATCCCCGGCGAGGACAGATACGCAGTATTTT.

This sequence joins TRBV2 and TRBJ2-4; TRBD2 matches 7 bases. The CDR3 has 14 amino acids. From germline, CDR1 is SNHLY and CDR2 FYNNEI. The ends lost 6 bases at V and 6 bases at J; junction bases unmatched: 8. The CDR3 nucleotides are TGTGCCAGCAGGGGGGGGTCCTTAGGAAACATTCAGTACTTC. It is translated as CASRGGSLGNIQYF.

This chain links TRBV14 with TRBJ1-2, with D possibly matching TRBD1 (6 bases). The CDR3 runs to 13 residues. CDR1 SGHDN and CDR2 FVKESK come from the germline V gene. V gave up 6 bases and J gave up 4 bases, with 12 bases separating them. In DNA form, the CDR3 reads TGTGCCAGCAGTCCCGGGACATTCTATGGCTACACCTTC. This sequence encodes CASSPGTFYGYTF.

This rearrangement joins TRBV7-2 to TRBJ1-2, with 7 bases matching TRBD1. This CDR3 region has 14 residues. The ends lost 5 bases at V and 5 bases at J; junction bases unmatched: 8. Germline assignment: CDR1 SGHTA and CDR2 FQGNSA. The CDR3 sequence: CASSLDRDSYGYTF. The CDR3 nucleotides read TGTGCCAGCAGCCTCGACAGGGATTCATATGGCTACACCTTC.

The chain joins TRBV28 to TRBJ2-2, with D hard to call. Germline V gene data show CDR1 as MDHEN and CDR2 as SYDVKM. CDR3 length: 11 residues. V lost 4 bases to trimming and J lost 9 bases, with 6 bases between them. The CDR3 nucleotides read TGTGCCAGCAGTTCCCCGCGGGAGCTGTTTTTT. Its protein product is CASSSPRELFF.

This chain connects TRBV21-1 to TRBJ2-5; TRBD1 was called by the table and not checked on the DNA. TRBV21-1 is a pseudogene. CDR3 size: 14 residues. Here the CDR3 reads CASSKTGGRETQYF. CDR3 DNA sequence: TGTGCCAGCAGCAAAACGGGGGGGCGAGAGACCCAGTACTTC.

This clonotype has only a few counts. The J gene is TRBJ2-5, the V gene TRBV29-1; 12 bases fit TRBD2. Trimming took 6 bases from V and 4 from J; bases not matched to a gene: 12. CDR1 and CDR2 from the germline V gene are SQVTM and ANQGSEA. The length of the CDR3 is 16 residues. CDR3 nucleotide sequence: TGCAGCGTCGATCCGACTAGCGGGGGATTGGTAGAGACCCAGTACTTC. Its protein is CSVDPTSGGLVETQYF.

This chain joins TRBV20-1 and TRBJ1-2, with D possibly matching TRBD1 (6 bases). The germline CDR1 and CDR2 sequences are DFQATT and SNEGSKA (reference sequence). The CDR3 consists of 13 residues. V lost 4 bases, J lost 6 bases, and 15 bases lay in between. Here the CDR3 reads CSAKERQVDGYTF. The CDR3 nucleotides read TGCAGTGCTAAAGAGAGACAGGTAGATGGCTACACCTTC.

V and J are TRBV29-1 and TRBJ1-1; D is perhaps TRBD1 (6 bases). CDR3 length equals 12 residues. Germline V gene data show CDR1 as SQVTM and CDR2 as ANQGSEA. V lost 5 bases, J lost 3 bases, and 10 bases lay in between. DNA for the CDR3: TGCAGCGTTTACAGGGTTGACACTGAAGCTTTCTTT. Translating it yields CSVYRVDTEAFF.

The rearrangement joins TRBV7-6 to TRBJ1-1; TRBD1 might be the D (5 bases). Germline V gene sequence: CDR1 SGHVS, CDR2 FNYEAQ. V was shortened by 2 bases and J by 1 base, with 11 bases between the two germline ends. The CDR3 sequence is 15 residues long. In nucleotides, the CDR3 is TGTGCCAGCAGCTTATATACGGGGCCGAACACTGAAGCTTTCTTT. It codes for CASSLYTGPNTEAFF. The variable domain in full, with the rest retrieved from reference TRBV7-6 and TRBJ1-1, is GAGVSQSPRYKVTKRGQDVALRCDPISGHVSLYWYRQALGQGPEFLTYFNYEAQQDKSGLPNDRFSAERPEGSISTLTIQRTEQRDSAMYRCASSLYTGPNTEAFFGQGTRLTVV.

This clonotype appeared many times. This chain connects TRBV12-3 or TRBV12-4 to TRBJ1-2, with D possibly matching TRBD1 (6 bases). This CDR3 region has 14 residues. Trimming took off 6 bases at V and 4 bases at J, with 15 bases between the two ends. Written as DNA, the CDR3 is TGTGCCAGCAGCCGGACAGATTCCTTCTATGGCTACACCTTC. Its translation: CASSRTDSFYGYTF.

This chain links TRBV6-5 with TRBJ1-2, with D uncertain. Per germline, CDR1 MNHEY and CDR2 SVGAGI. Trimming cost V 4 bases and J 5 bases, with 26 bases left between them. The CDR3 is 18 amino acids. In DNA form, the CDR3 reads TGTGCCAGCAGTTCCACTACCCCAACCAATAGTCAATTGTATGGCTACACCTTC. It translates to CASSSTTPTNSQLYGYTF.

The rearrangement uses TRBV18 and TRBJ2-2, with D uncertain. The germline V gene has CDR1 KGHSH and CDR2 LQKENI. The length of the CDR3 is 11 residues. V lost 0 bases, J lost 7 bases, and 0 bases lay in between. The DNA for the CDR3 is TGTGCCAGCTCACCACCCGGGGAGCTGTTTTTT. Protein sequence: CASSPPGELFF.